The sequence of this TCR beta chain was determined in a study of blood T cells in healthy people across ages. The CDR3 is 13 residues long. V dropped 0 bases and J dropped 11 bases, with 13 bases sitting between them. CDR1 and CDR2 from the germline V gene are LNHNV and YYDKDF (reference sequence). This clonotype came up once. Next came a second PCR, run for 7 to 11 cycles, which used a sample-barcoded 5' primer along with a J-beta primer mix. TCRdb called the 5' RACE reads again in MiXCR, with one record for every CDR3 protein. This table holds 700,000 to 1,000,000 distinct CDR3 sequences, under 55% found once. Donation came from healthy Caucasian individuals in Russia who were aged about 6 to 90. Isolation recovered at least 6.5 million PBMCs from every sample.

Sequenced: blood. This sequence joins TRBV15 and TRBJ1-1, with D unresolved. The TCR originated in a man aged 55-75 years in good health. CDR3 in DNA: TGTGCCACCAGCAGAGATCCCCTTTCGGGGGCTTTCTTT. It specifies CATSRDPLSGAFF.